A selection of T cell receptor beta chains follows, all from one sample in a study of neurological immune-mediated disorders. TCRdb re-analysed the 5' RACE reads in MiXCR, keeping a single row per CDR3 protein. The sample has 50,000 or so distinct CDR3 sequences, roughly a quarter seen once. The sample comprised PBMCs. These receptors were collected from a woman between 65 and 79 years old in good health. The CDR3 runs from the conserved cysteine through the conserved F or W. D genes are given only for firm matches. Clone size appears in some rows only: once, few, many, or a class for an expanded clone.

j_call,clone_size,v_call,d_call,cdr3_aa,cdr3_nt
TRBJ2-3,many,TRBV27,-,CASSLAGAPNTQYF,TGTGCCAGCAGTTTAGCGGGGGCACCAAATACGCAGTATTTT
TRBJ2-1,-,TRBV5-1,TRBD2,CASSPTTSGAEQFF,TGCGCCAGCAGCCCCACCACTAGCGGGGCTGAGCAGTTCTTC
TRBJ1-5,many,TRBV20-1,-,CSARGGNQPQHF,TGCAGTGCTAGAGGAGGGAATCAGCCCCAGCATTTT
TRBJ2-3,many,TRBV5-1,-,CASSPTGATDTQYF,TGCGCCAGCAGCCCGACAGGAGCCACAGATACGCAGTATTTT
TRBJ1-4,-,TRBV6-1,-,CASSEVGRAPEKLFF,TGTGCCAGCAGTGAAGTTGGAAGGGCACCTGAAAAACTGTTTTTT
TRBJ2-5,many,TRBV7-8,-,CASSPGTTIEETQYF,TGTGCCAGCAGTCCAGGGACCACCATCGAGGAGACCCAGTACTTC
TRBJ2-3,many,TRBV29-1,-,CSVRTIPRDTQYF,TGCAGCGTTCGGACTATCCCCAGAGACACGCAGTATTTT
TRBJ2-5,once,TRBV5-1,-,CASSAGDLQETQYF,TGCGCCAGTAGTGCAGGGGACCTACAAGAGACCCAGTACTTC
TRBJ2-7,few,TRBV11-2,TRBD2,CASSLLAGDDEQYF,TGTGCCAGCAGCTTGCTAGCGGGAGACGACGAGCAGTACTTC
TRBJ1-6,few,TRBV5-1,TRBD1,CASSLRQGDSPLHF,TGCGCCAGCAGCTTGAGACAGGGGGATTCACCCCTCCACTTT
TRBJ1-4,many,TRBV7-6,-,CASSLGSTNEKLFF,TGTGCCAGCAGCCTAGGGTCAACTAATGAAAAACTGTTTTTT
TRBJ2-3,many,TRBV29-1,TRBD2,CSVAELAGVADTQYF,TGCAGCGTTGCGGAACTAGCGGGAGTGGCAGATACGCAGTATTTT
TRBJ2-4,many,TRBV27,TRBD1,CASSLDRGYIQYF,TGTGCCAGCAGCCTGGACAGGGGTTACATTCAGTACTTC
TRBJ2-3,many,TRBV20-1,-,CSASDTDTQYF,TGCAGTGCCTCGGACACAGATACGCAGTATTTT
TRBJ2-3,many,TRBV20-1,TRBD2,CSAPALAVSTDTQYF,TGCAGTGCCCCCGCACTAGCGGTTAGCACAGATACGCAGTATTTT
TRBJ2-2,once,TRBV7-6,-,CASSPSFTGELFF,TGTGCCAGCAGCCCCTCCTTTACCGGGGAGCTGTTTTTT
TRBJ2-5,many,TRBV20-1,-,CSARSPPKETQYF,TGCAGTGCTAGGTCCCCACCGAAGGAGACCCAGTACTTC
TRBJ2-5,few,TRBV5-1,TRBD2,CASSLGLAGRQETQYF,TGCGCCAGCAGCTTGGGGCTAGCGGGGCGACAAGAGACCCAGTACTTC
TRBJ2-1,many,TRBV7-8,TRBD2,CASSFGLAEFNEQFF,TGTGCCAGCAGCTTCGGACTAGCGGAGTTCAATGAGCAGTTCTTC
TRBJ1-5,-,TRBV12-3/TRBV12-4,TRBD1,CASSLCDRGDQPQHF,TGTGCCAGCAGTTTATGCGACAGGGGAGATCAGCCCCAGCATTTT
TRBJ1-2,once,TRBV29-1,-,CSALRGRNGYTF,TGCAGCGCCTTGAGGGGAAGGAATGGCTACACCTTC
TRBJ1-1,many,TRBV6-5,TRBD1,CASTGQGRDTEAFF,TGTGCCAGCACGGGACAGGGCCGGGACACTGAAGCTTTCTTT
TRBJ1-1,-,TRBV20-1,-,CSASLQGGTEAFF,TGCAGTGCTAGTCTGCAGGGCGGAACTGAAGCTTTCTTT
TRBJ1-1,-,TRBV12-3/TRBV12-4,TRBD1,CASSRGQGMAEAFF,TGTGCCAGCAGTCGGGGACAGGGAATGGCTGAAGCTTTCTTT
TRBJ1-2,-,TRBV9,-,CASSTGRGLGYTF,TGTGCCAGCAGCACGGGACGGGGGCTTGGCTACACCTTC
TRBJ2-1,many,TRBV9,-,CASSVDGSYNEQFF,TGTGCCAGCAGCGTAGACGGCTCCTACAATGAGCAGTTCTTC
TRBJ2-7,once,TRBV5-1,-,CASSLNPTGRSYEQYF,TGCGCCAGCAGCTTGAATCCGACTGGACGCTCCTACGAGCAGTACTTC
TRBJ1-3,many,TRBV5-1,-,CASSQQPGGRSGNTIYF,TGCGCCAGCAGCCAACAACCGGGGGGCCGCTCTGGAAACACCATATATTTT
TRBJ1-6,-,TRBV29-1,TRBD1,CSVAGTGVSPLHF,TGCAGCGTTGCAGGGACAGGGGTTTCACCCCTCCACTTT
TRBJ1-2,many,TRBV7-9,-,CASSRRSPILISNSYTF,TGTGCCAGCAGCCGACGGAGCCCCATACTCATAAGCAATAGCTACACCTTC
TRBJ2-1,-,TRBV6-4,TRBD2,CASSDGASGGPYNEQFF,TGTGCCAGCAGTGACGGGGCTAGCGGGGGCCCCTACAATGAGCAGTTCTTC
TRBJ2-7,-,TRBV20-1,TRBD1,CSAGPGTGSDEQYF,TGCAGTGCGGGACCCGGGACAGGCTCGGACGAGCAGTACTTC
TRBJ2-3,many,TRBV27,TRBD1,CASSLNGRTGAADTQYF,TGTGCCAGCAGTTTGAATGGAAGGACAGGGGCGGCAGATACGCAGTATTTT
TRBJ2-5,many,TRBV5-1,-,CASSLHQETQYF,TGCGCCAGCAGCTTGCACCAAGAGACCCAGTACTTC
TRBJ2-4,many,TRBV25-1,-,CAKAGPPPRAKNIQYF,TGTGCCAAGGCCGGGCCACCTCCTAGAGCCAAAAACATTCAGTACTTC
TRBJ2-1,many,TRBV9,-,CASSVEPTYNEQFF,TGTGCCAGCAGCGTAGAGCCCACTTACAATGAGCAGTTCTTC
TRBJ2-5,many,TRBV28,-,CASSLPQYQETQYF,TGTGCCAGCAGTTTACCCCAATACCAAGAGACCCAGTACTTC
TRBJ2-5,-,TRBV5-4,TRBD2,CASQPTAGGLETQYF,TGTGCCAGCCAACCAACAGCGGGAGGTTTAGAGACCCAGTACTTC
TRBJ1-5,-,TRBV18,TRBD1,CASSTTPGTVGSGENQPQHF,TGTGCCAGCTCGACAACCCCCGGGACAGTGGGGAGTGGGGAAAATCAGCCCCAGCATTTT
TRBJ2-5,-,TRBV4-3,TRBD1,CASSQGQGKTQYF,TGCGCCAGCAGCCAAGGACAGGGAAAGACCCAGTACTTC
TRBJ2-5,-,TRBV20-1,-,CSARDLAGQETQYF,TGCAGTGCTAGAGATCTGGCCGGCCAAGAGACCCAGTACTTC
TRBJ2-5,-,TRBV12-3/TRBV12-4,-,CASSQGTQSGSQYF,TGTGCCAGCAGCCAGGGTACACAGTCAGGGTCCCAGTACTTC
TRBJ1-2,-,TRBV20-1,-,CSARDRETAVYGYTF,TGCAGTGCTAGAGATAGGGAGACGGCCGTCTATGGCTACACCTTC
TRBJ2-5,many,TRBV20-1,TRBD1,CSARTGRQETQYF,TGCAGTGCCCGGACAGGGAGGCAAGAGACCCAGTACTTC
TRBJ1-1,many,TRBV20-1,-,CSAGDASGNMNTEAFF,TGCAGTGCAGGGGATGCCTCAGGGAATATGAACACTGAAGCTTTCTTT
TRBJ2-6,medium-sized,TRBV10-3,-,CATSGHTSGANVLTF,TGTGCCACCAGCGGGCACACCTCTGGGGCCAACGTCCTGACTTTC
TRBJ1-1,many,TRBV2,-,CASRLDNTEAFF,TGTGCCAGCAGACTGGACAACACTGAAGCTTTCTTT
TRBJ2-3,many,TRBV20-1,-,CSARELGRRTTDTQYF,TGCAGTGCTAGAGAACTTGGGAGGCGGACCACAGATACGCAGTATTTT
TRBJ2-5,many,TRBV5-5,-,CASSFVETQYF,TGTGCCAGCAGCTTCGTAGAGACCCAGTACTTC
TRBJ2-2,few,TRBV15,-,CATSLRAPPTGELFF,TGTGCCACCAGCCTACGGGCCCCCCCGACAGGGGAGCTGTTTTTT
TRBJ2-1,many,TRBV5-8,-,CALPGIRNNEQFF,TGTGCCTTACCAGGGATAAGAAACAATGAGCAGTTCTTC
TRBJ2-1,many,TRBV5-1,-,CASSLVEPPYNEQFF,TGCGCCAGCAGCTTGGTAGAGCCCCCCTACAATGAGCAGTTCTTC
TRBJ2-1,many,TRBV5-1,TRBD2,CASSRDGQVIAGDFATSYNEQFF,TGCGCCAGCAGCAGGGACGGACAGGTCATAGCGGGAGACTTTGCTACCTCCTACAATGAGCAGTTCTTC
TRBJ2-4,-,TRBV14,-,CASSFGKNIQYF,TGTGCCAGCAGCTTTGGCAAAAACATTCAGTACTTC
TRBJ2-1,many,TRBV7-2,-,CASSLPGPSYNEQFF,TGTGCCAGCAGCTTGCCGGGACCCTCCTACAATGAGCAGTTCTTC
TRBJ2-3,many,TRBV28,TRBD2,CASSRTRLAGGTDTQYF,TGTGCCAGCAGTCGTACGCGACTAGCGGGGGGCACAGATACGCAGTATTTT